What follows is one TCR beta chain and its context. Its antigen specificity is not known. One base away there is no much larger clone; base qualities are not given. The data were obtained in a study of control samples from healthy donors and cancer patients (dated by TCRdb to 2018 to 2020). To prepare the library, the immunoSEQ multiplex PCR assay was applied. TCRdb holds this immuneACCESS table with in-frame rearrangements only. Some clones are missing; in checked studies, unresolved V genes explain under half, and the rest has no known cause. The sample has 400,000 to 500,000 clones on record, 80% to 95% of them singletons. 5% to 8% of the sample comes from the top ten. The receptor comes from a man between 35 and 55 years old with head and neck cancer. The sequenced sample was PBMCs.

At the DNA level, the sequence is TGCGCCAGCAGCACCGGACTAGCGGGAGGAATTAGCACAGATACGCAGTATTTT. This encodes CASSTGLAGGISTDTQYF. The chain uses TRBV5-1 and TRBJ2-3; TRBD2 lines up with 14 middle nucleotides. After removal of 4 bases from V and 0 bases from J, the junction retains 7 bases not matched to a gene. CDR1 and CDR2, per the germline V gene, are SGHRS and YFSETQ. The CDR3 holds 18 amino acids from the cysteine to the phenylalanine. The sequence is cut down to CDR3 DNA, 54 bases in frame from base 1.